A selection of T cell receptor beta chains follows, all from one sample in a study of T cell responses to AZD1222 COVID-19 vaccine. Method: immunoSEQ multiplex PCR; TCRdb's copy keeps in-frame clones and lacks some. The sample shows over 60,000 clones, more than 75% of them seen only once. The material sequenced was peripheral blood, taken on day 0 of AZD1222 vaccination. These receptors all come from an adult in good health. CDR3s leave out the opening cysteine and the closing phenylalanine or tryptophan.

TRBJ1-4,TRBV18,ASSPGQLATNEKLF
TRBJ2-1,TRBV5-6,ASSFRAGRTYNEQF
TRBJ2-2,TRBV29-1,SARKSGPGELF
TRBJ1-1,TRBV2,ASSVPGSYEAF
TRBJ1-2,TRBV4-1,ASSQVGGPLGYT
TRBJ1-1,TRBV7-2,ASSTRTGDEAF
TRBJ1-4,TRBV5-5,ASSPQGRELF
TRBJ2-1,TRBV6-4,ASSDSAGGSNEQF
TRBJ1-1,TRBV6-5,ASAPGHRNTEAF
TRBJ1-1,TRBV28,ASSLARQGTEAF
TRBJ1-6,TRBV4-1,ASSQLRGAANSPLH
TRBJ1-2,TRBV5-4,ASRSSGNYGYT
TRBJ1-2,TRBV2,ASSAGQFDGYT
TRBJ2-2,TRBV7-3,ASSYEGLNTGELF
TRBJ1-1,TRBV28,ASRAVDTEAF
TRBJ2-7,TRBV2,ASSVGEQY
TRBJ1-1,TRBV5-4,ASSNLRSTRPEAF
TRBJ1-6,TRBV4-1,ASSQDPGEDSPLH
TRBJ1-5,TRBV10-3,AIREDLGNQPQH
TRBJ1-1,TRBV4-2,ASSQDERGNSEAF
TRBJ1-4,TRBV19,ASSILRSATNEKLF
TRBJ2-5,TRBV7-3,ASSPRGRTSGRETQY
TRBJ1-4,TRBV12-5,ASGLPLSSGGCNEKLF
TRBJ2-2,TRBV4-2,ASSRTGFGNTANTGELF
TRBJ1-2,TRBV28,ASSSALIFYT
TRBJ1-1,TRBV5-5,ASSFSTGGHTEAF
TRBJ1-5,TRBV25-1,ASRAAGNQPQH
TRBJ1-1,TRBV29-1,SVERAVMNTEAF
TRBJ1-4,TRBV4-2,ASSRTTGTGDEKLF
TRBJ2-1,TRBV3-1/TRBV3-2,ASSQTSGGEQF
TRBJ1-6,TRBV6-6,ASSYWTGGNNSPLH
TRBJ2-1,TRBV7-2,ASSLAGQGTNEQF
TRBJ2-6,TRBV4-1,ASSQAGGVTGANVLT
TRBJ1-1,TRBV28,ASRETGNRMNTEAF
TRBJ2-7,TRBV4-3,ASSQENSPSYEQY
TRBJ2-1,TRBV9,ASRTGTGYGEQF
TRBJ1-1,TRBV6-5,ATAPPGGTTEAF
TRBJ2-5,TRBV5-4,ASSPFRGGQETQY
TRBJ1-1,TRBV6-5,ASSYWPNTEAF